This TCR beta chain was captured by sequencing in a study of blood T cell repertoires in COVID-19. Only in-frame clones appear in the TCRdb table, and some are missing; sequencing was by immunoSEQ multiplex PCR. Of approximately 140,000 clones listed, roughly 84% are singletons. V was shortened by 6 bases and J by 5 bases, with 12 bases between the two germline ends. The CDR3 covers 13 residues. Germline-derived CDR1 and CDR2 are MDHEN and SYDVKM. Sequencing was done on a sample of peripheral blood. The sequence derives from a man aged 30 to 39 with COVID-19, enrolled during active disease. The chain employs TRBV28 and TRBJ2-3; TRBD1 is a possible D gene (5 bases). CDR3 bases: TGTGCCAGCAGCCGAAGGGGCGTAGATACGCAGTATTTT. This gives the protein CASSRRGVDTQYF.